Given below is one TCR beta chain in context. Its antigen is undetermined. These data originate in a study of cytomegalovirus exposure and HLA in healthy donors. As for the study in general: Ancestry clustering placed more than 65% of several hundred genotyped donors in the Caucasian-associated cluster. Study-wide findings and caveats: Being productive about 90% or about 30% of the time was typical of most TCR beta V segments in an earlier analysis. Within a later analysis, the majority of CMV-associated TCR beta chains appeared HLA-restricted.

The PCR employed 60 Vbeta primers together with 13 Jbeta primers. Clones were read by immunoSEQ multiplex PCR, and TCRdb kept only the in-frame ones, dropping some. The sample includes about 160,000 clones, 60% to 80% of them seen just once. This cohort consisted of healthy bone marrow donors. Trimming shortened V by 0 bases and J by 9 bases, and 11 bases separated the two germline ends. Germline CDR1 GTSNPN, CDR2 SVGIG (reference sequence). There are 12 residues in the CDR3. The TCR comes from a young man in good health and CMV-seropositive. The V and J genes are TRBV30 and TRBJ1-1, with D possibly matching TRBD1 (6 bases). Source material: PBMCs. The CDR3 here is CAWSVRQGKAFF. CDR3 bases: TGTGCCTGGAGTGTACGCCAGGGGAAAGCTTTCTTT.